The T cell receptor (beta chain) described here comes from a study of T cell clones after liver transplantation. On the study more broadly: Graft-donor-reactive sequences were compared with third-party-reactive TCRbeta sequences from pre-transplant mixed lymphocyte reactions. Patients counted as tolerant after at least one year off all immunosuppression, enzymes not exceeding twice normal.

Profiled with immunoSEQ multiplex PCR; TCRdb holds only in-frame clones, not every one. Among 95,000 to 110,000 clones listed, about 80% were seen once. In germline, CDR1 is SGHNT, CDR2 YYREEE (reference sequence). With 8 bases clipped from V and 7 bases from J, the junction kept 5 bases outside the gene matches. The CDR3 consists of 13 residues. The sequencing used CD4+ T cells from blood, collected around 49 months after liver transplant. The chain recombines TRBV5-4 with TRBJ2-1; TRBD2 matches at 11 bases. The clonotype was recovered from a human patient who received a liver transplant. The graft donor may have contributed some T cells. The CDR3 spells CASSGRVVNEQFF. DNA of the CDR3: TGTGCCAGTAGCGGGAGGGTGGTTAATGAGCAGTTCTTC.